A single sample gave rise to the 30 T cell receptor beta chains below, sequenced in a study of cytomegalovirus exposure and HLA in healthy donors. PCR was performed using 60 Vbeta and 13 Jbeta primers. Generated by immunoSEQ multiplex PCR, the TCRdb table keeps only in-frame clones and is missing some. The sample consists of around 190,000 clones, 65% to 80% of them appearing once. The source material was PBMCs. These receptors were obtained from a man aged 30 to 45 in good health and CMV-seropositive.

This clone was counted once. The V call is TRBV4-3, the J call TRBJ2-2; D call uncertain. Trimming took off 0 bases at V and 5 bases at J, with 10 bases between the two ends. CDR3 length equals 15 residues. Germline lookup yields CDR1 LGHNA and CDR2 YSLEER. The CDR3 loop is CASSQDRLSTGELFF. Here the CDR3 DNA reads TGCGCCAGCAGCCAAGATCGGTTGTCGACCGGGGAGCTGTTTTTT.

This chain connects TRBV7-9 to TRBJ2-1, with 12 nucleotides matching TRBD1. In germline, CDR1 is SEHNR, CDR2 FQNEAQ (reference sequence). CDR3 length: 16 residues. The V gene end was trimmed by 5 bases and the J gene end by 3 bases; junction bases not matched to a gene: 5. DNA of the CDR3: TGTGCCAGCAGCGGAGGGACAGGGGGCGTCTACAATGAGCAGTTCTTC. Its translation: CASSGGTGGVYNEQFF.

The V and J genes are TRBV18 and TRBJ1-5, with D hard to call. Trimming took 1 base from V and 4 from J, leaving 14 bases between them. This CDR3 contains 16 residues. Germline V gene lookup returns CDR1 KGHSH and CDR2 LQKENI. The CDR3 region has the DNA TGTGCCAGCTCACCACTTGGGCCAGGCGGGAATCAGCCCCAGCATTTT. It is translated as CASSPLGPGGNQPQHF.

The chain carries TRBV4-3 and TRBJ2-7, with D perhaps TRBD2 (5 bases). With 1 base removed from V and 0 bases from J, the gap between germline ends came to 10 bases. CDR1 and CDR2 from the germline V gene are LGHNA and YSLEER. The CDR3 has 15 amino acids. The CDR3 sequence is CASSQGVTSSYEQYF. The CDR3 nucleotides are TGCGCCAGCAGCCAAGGGGTAACTAGCTCCTACGAGCAGTACTTC.

This chain links TRBV4-3 with TRBJ2-1, with D possibly matching TRBD2 (5 bases). Per germline, CDR1 LGHNA and CDR2 YSLEER. V lost 0 bases and J 0 bases, leaving 21 bases between the germline ends. There are 20 residues in the CDR3. CDR3 residues: CASSQDWAPERPSSYNEQFF. In nucleotides, the CDR3 is TGCGCCAGCAGCCAAGATTGGGCGCCCGAGCGGCCGAGCTCCTACAATGAGCAGTTCTTC.

The CDR3 sequence: CASSPRLTGGETQYF. CDR3 bases: TGTGCCAGCAGCCCCCGTCTAACAGGGGGGGAGACCCAGTACTTC. The J gene is TRBJ2-5, the V gene TRBV7-2; 8 bases are shared with TRBD1. Germline V gene lookup returns CDR1 SGHTA and CDR2 FQGNSA. This CDR3 is 15 amino acids long. V gave up 5 bases and J gave up 5 bases; unmatched junction bases: 10.

This clone was detected once. The gene calls are TRBV15 and TRBJ1-5, with D tentatively TRBD1 (5 bases). Germline loops: CDR1 LNHNV, CDR2 YYDKDF (reference sequence). The length of the CDR3 is 15 residues. The V gene lost 6 bases and the J gene lost 1 base, with 13 bases spanning the gap. Here the CDR3 DNA reads TGTGCCACCAGTCCTGACAAGGGGAGCAATCAGCCCCAGCATTTT. It yields the protein CATSPDKGSNQPQHF.

The chain joins TRBV6-5 to TRBJ1-1; 9 bases align to TRBD1. The junction had 4 bases not matched to a gene; V was cut back by 0 bases and J by 2 bases. Germline CDR1 reads MNHEY; CDR2 reads SVGAGI. This CDR3 region has 16 residues. CDR3: CASSYSNRGRNTEAFF. In DNA form, the CDR3 reads TGTGCCAGCAGTTACTCTAACAGGGGGCGCAACACTGAAGCTTTCTTT.

The genes are TRBV29-1 and TRBJ1-1; 8 bases map to TRBD1. V shed 4 bases and J 4 bases; nucleotides not matched to a gene: 5. From germline, CDR1 is SQVTM and CDR2 ANQGSEA. The CDR3 has 13 residues. The CDR3 reads CSVAGQGSTEAFF. CDR3 in DNA: TGCAGCGTTGCCGGACAGGGAAGCACTGAAGCTTTCTTT.

In its sample, this clone was seen a few times. The chain links TRBV25-1 to TRBJ2-2; 9 nucleotides line up with TRBD2. In germline, CDR1 is MGHDK, CDR2 SYGVNS. This CDR3 region has 16 residues. J lost 1 base, V lost 5 bases, and 5 bases had no gene match. CDR3 region: CASSIRGGGNTGELFF. The DNA for the CDR3 is TGTGCCAGCAGTATTCGCGGGGGGGGGAACACCGGGGAGCTGTTTTTT.

V gene TRBV7-9 combines with J gene TRBJ2-3, with 12 bases identical to TRBD2. The CDR3 totals 16 residues. V lost 3 bases to trimming and J lost 3 bases; unmatched junction nucleotides: 4. Germline-derived CDR1 and CDR2 are SEHNR and FQNEAQ (reference sequence). For the CDR3, the DNA is TGTGCCAGCAGCTTGAGACTAGCGGGGGTTACAGATACGCAGTATTTT. Protein: CASSLRLAGVTDTQYF.

V gene TRBV5-5 combines with J gene TRBJ2-2, with 9 bases fitting TRBD1. With V trimmed by 0 bases and J by 2 bases, 5 bases remained unmatched. The germline gives CDR1 SGHKS, CDR2 YYEKEE (reference sequence). The CDR3 is 17 amino acids. The CDR3 sequence: CASSLAPGQGNTGELFF. The CDR3 bases are TGTGCCAGCAGCTTGGCCCCGGGACAGGGTAACACCGGGGAGCTGTTTTTT.

The CDR3 DNA is TGTGCCAGCAGCAGGGGACTAGCGGGAGGCGAGCAGTTCTTC. It specifies CASSRGLAGGEQFF. V is TRBV9 and J is TRBJ2-1; 15 bases fit TRBD2. J lost 10 bases, V lost 4 bases, and 3 bases had no gene match. The CDR3 extends over 14 amino acids. The germline CDR1 and CDR2 sequences are SGDLS and YYNGEE.

The V and J genes are TRBV7-2 and TRBJ2-3; no clear D gene. Trimming removed 1 base from V and 0 bases from J, with 5 bases in between. Germline CDR1 is SGHTA and CDR2 is FQGNSA. The CDR3 is 14 residues long. CDR3 amino acids: CASSLESSTDTQYF. The CDR3 DNA is TGTGCCAGCAGCTTAGAATCTAGCACAGATACGCAGTATTTT.

The chain has TRBV2 and TRBJ1-6, with 9 bases fitting TRBD1. The CDR3 length is 14 residues. Germline V gives CDR1 SNHLY, CDR2 FYNNEI. V shed 6 bases, J shed 6 bases, and the junction held 3 bases outside the gene matches. The CDR3 DNA is TGTGCCAGCAGGCGGGACAGGGTTAATTCACCCCTCCACTTT. This translates into CASRRDRVNSPLHF.

The chain uses TRBV7-2 and TRBJ2-7; TRBD2 aligns across 8 bases. CDR3 length equals 15 residues. Germline loops: CDR1 SGHTA, CDR2 FQGNSA. Trimming took 6 bases from V and 5 from J; bases not matched to a gene: 12. The CDR3 sequence is CASRPGGGGIDEQYF. In DNA, the CDR3 is TGTGCCAGCAGGCCCGGGGGGGGAGGAATTGACGAGCAGTACTTC.

As regards this clone: The junction shows a germline mismatch at one end, possibly a read error. The chain is built from TRBV6-5 and TRBJ2-7; D is unclear. CDR3 length: 14 residues. Germline loops: CDR1 MNHEY, CDR2 SVGAGI. CDR3 in DNA: TGTACCAGCAGTCCGCGACACGGCCCCTACGAGCAGTACTTC. It codes for CTSSPRHGPYEQYF.

The chain recombines TRBV6-5 with TRBJ1-3, with D maybe TRBD1 (6 bases). CDR3 size: 15 residues. The germline V and J ends were trimmed by 8 bases and 0 bases, with 14 bases remaining between them. Germline V lookup: CDR1 MNHEY, CDR2 SVGAGI. The DNA for the CDR3 is TGTGCCAGCGGGAGATCAGGGGACTCTGGAAACACCATATATTTT. Amino acid sequence: CASGRSGDSGNTIYF.

This chain joins TRBV6-1 and TRBJ2-3, with 7 bases identical to TRBD1. CDR3 length equals 12 residues. Germline trimming cut 8 bases from V and 9 bases from J; bases unmatched to any gene: 8. Looked up from germline, CDR1 is MNHNS and CDR2 is SASEGT. Written as DNA, the CDR3 is TGTGCCAGCTGCCGAGACAGGGACACGCAGTATTTT. This sequence encodes CASCRDRDTQYF.

The chain combines TRBV5-4 with TRBJ2-3, with 10 bases that match TRBD2. The germline CDR1 and CDR2 sequences are SGHNT and YYREEE (reference sequence). CDR3 length equals 18 residues. V dropped 4 bases and J dropped 1; count of bases not matched to a gene: 12. This chain's CDR3 is CASSHHLSSGGRTDTQYF. In DNA form, the CDR3 reads TGTGCCAGCAGCCACCACCTATCTAGCGGGGGTCGCACAGATACGCAGTATTTT.

The chain uses TRBV5-6 and TRBJ2-1; D possibly corresponds to TRBD2 (6 bases). The CDR3 sequence is 17 residues long. CDR1 and CDR2 (germline): SGHDT, YYEEEE. V lost 6 bases and J lost 7, with 26 bases in between. For the CDR3, the DNA is TGTGCCAGCAAAACAGACGGGAGCACCTCCCTCCCTAATGAGCAGTTCTTC. It codes for CASKTDGSTSLPNEQFF.

The V gene is TRBV5-4, the J gene TRBJ1-2; weak D call: TRBD1 (6 bases). The CDR3 consists of 15 residues. V shed 7 bases and J shed 7 bases, with 23 bases lying between them. The germline V gene encodes CDR1 SGHNT and CDR2 YYREEE (reference sequence). CDR3 nucleotide sequence: TGTGCCAGCGGGGAGACAGGTTCGCTATGGGCTGGCTACACCTTC. Translation: CASGETGSLWAGYTF.

The V gene is TRBV29-1, the J gene TRBJ2-3; TRBD2 aligns across 12 bases. The CDR3 has 14 amino acids. Trimming removed 7 bases from V and 6 bases from J; junction bases left unmatched: 8. Germline V gene data show CDR1 as SQVTM and CDR2 as ANQGSEA. This CDR3 is CSASGLAGTDTQYF. The DNA for the CDR3 is TGCAGCGCTAGCGGACTAGCGGGGACTGATACGCAGTATTTT.

The rearrangement joins TRBV7-3 to TRBJ2-6; D ambiguous. This CDR3 region has 13 residues. V was cut by 1 base and J by 13 bases, with 11 bases left in between. Germline-derived CDR1 and CDR2 are SGHTA and FQGTGA. CDR3 protein: CASSLSASRVLTF. The CDR3 DNA sequence: TGTGCCAGCAGCTTAAGCGCCTCCAGGGTCCTGACTTTC.

V is TRBV7-3 and J is TRBJ2-1, with D perhaps TRBD1 (5 bases). This CDR3 spans 14 amino acids. CDR1 is SGHTA and CDR2 is FQGTGA in the germline V gene. Trimming took off 5 bases at V and 5 bases at J, with 13 bases between the two ends. CDR3 amino acids: CASSPQGGDNEQFF. CDR3 nucleotide sequence: TGTGCCAGCAGCCCCCAGGGCGGTGACAATGAGCAGTTCTTC.

This chain links TRBV4-3 with TRBJ2-3, with D perhaps matching TRBD2 (6 bases). Germline V gene lookup returns CDR1 LGHNA and CDR2 YSLEER. The CDR3 is made up of 15 amino acids. V lost 2 bases and J lost 0, with 9 bases in between. The CDR3 sequence: CASSQRGDSTDTQYF. The CDR3 DNA reads TGCGCCAGCAGCCAACGCGGGGACAGCACAGATACGCAGTATTTT.

The gene calls are TRBV29-1 and TRBJ1-1; tentative D call: TRBD1 (6 bases). V was cut by 4 bases and J by 1 base, with 7 bases left in between. The germline CDR1 and CDR2 sequences are SQVTM and ANQGSEA. This CDR3 has 12 amino acids. The CDR3: CSVGRGNTEAFF. The DNA of the CDR3 is TGCAGCGTTGGCAGGGGGAACACTGAAGCTTTCTTT. The full variable domain, its missing parts supplied by reference TRBV29-1 and TRBJ1-1, is SAVISQKPSRDICQRGTSLTIQCQVDSQVTMMFWYRQQPGQSLTLIATANQGSEATYESGFVIDKFPISRPNLTFSTLTVSNMSPEDSSIYLCSVGRGNTEAFFGQGTRLTVV.

This rearrangement joins TRBV11-3 to TRBJ1-3; unclear D gene. The J call may be wrong; the DNA end is better matched by TRBJ2-2. From germline, CDR1 is SGHNT and CDR2 YENEEA. This CDR3 has 13 amino acids. CDR3 in amino acids: CASSPSEIGELFF. CDR3 coding DNA: TGTGCCAGCAGTCCAAGTGAAATCGGGGAGCTGTTTTTT.

The rearrangement joins TRBV4-2 to TRBJ1-6; D ambiguous. Trimming stripped 1 base from V and 2 bases from J, with 6 bases between. Germline-derived CDR1 and CDR2 are LGHNA and YNFKEQ. CDR3 length: 15 residues. CDR3 sequence reads: CASSQGETYNSPLHF. CDR3 sequence (DNA): TGTGCCAGCAGCCAAGGGGAGACCTATAATTCACCCCTCCACTTT.

The J gene is TRBJ2-5, the V gene TRBV25-1, with a tentative D call TRBD1 (6 bases). CDR1 is MGHDK, CDR2 SYGVNS, per germline. Trimming left V 6 bases short and J 4 bases short, with 18 bases between. The CDR3 is made up of 15 amino acids. The CDR3 region is CASSSAGAPPETQYF. DNA for the CDR3: TGTGCCAGCAGCTCGGCAGGGGCGCCCCCAGAGACCCAGTACTTC. Together with reference TRBV25-1 and TRBJ2-5, the CDR3 gives the full variable domain: EADIYQTPRYLVIGTGKKITLECSQTMGHDKMYWYQQDPGMELHLIHYSYGVNSTEKGDLSSESTVSRIRTEHFPLTLESARPSHTSQYLCASSSAGAPPETQYFGPGTRLLVL.